This TCR beta chain was obtained from a study of cytomegalovirus exposure and HLA in healthy donors (dated by TCRdb to 2016 to 2017). Some background on the complete study: An earlier analysis of 587 of the donors reported approximately 300 Gb of sequence data and about 120 million unique TCR beta sequences obtained from some 200 million T cells. The later analysis used no new phenotypic data to find candidate immune exposures, relying instead on TCR beta sequences and their occurrence across donors. The study aimed to test whether cataloging public T cell receptors could reveal signatures of past pathogen exposure. Genome-wide SNP genotypes for about 65% of the roughly 700 donors were used in a later genetic analysis, which treated that subset as a discovery cohort. The study profiled the T cell repertoires of some 610 subjects by immunosequencing and related them to cytomegalovirus serostatus. Typing coverage differed by locus: A, B, C, DRB1 and DQB1 were typed in roughly 620-630 donors, DQA1 in 522, DPA1 in 600 to 610, and DPB1 in about 450. Of the 300 to 400 genotyped donors, about 80% fell in the genetic ancestry cluster associated with self-reported Caucasian donors. All discovery cohort repertoires had been generated on a single sequencing platform. In a later analysis, previously published TCR beta repertoires from 600 to 850 donors were re-analyzed and high-resolution HLA genotyping was added so that TCR occurrence patterns could be studied. An earlier analysis of several hundred of the donors used high-throughput TCR beta sequencing to judge whether each TCR beta V gene segment behaved as functional or pseudogenic. Both class I and class II loci were covered by HLA typing, at four-digit resolution. To predict cytomegalovirus infection status, the study combined high-throughput TCR immunosequencing, statistical association of individual TCRs with disease status, and machine learning. In addition to the first cohort of 666 subjects, a separate validation cohort of approximately 120 different subjects was used. Four or five DR-DQ haplotypes were treated as single units for association and clustering because of strong linkage in the cohort. Across some 400 genotyped donors of the cohort, an average of approximately 200,000 unique TCR beta nucleotide sequences per donor were sequenced, and approximately 17% of those sequences were non-productive. Donor age, sex, ethnicity and CMV serostatus were collected together with the repertoire data. An early release covering 550 to 650 HLA-typed donors comprised about 320 gigabases of sequencing data and tens of millions of unique TCR sequences. General findings and caveats noted by the study authors: The classifier was reported to diagnose cytomegalovirus status with high specificity and sensitivity in both the original and validation cohorts. Specific HLA alleles were associated with 15,000 to 20,000 TCR beta sequences at a false discovery rate of 0.05 in a later analysis. A cluster of highly shared sequence variants was judged likely to represent a technical artifact of the sequencing pipeline. While some public TCRs were present in many individuals, most TCR sequences turned up only very rarely across donors. In a later analysis, most CMV-associated TCR beta chains were found to appear HLA-restricted, with HLA associations seemingly driven largely by CMV exposure. CMV serostatus was the only immune exposure information available for the cohort. Some IMGT-functional V segments, including TRBV6-2 and TRBV6-3, could not be distinguished by the 87-base-pair reads and were therefore excluded. The study gave a list of 150 to 200 TCR beta chains associated with cytomegalovirus. Broadly in line with IMGT annotations, most TCR beta V segments showed up in productive rearrangements about 87% or about 30% of the time in an earlier analysis of 450 to 600 of the donors. Because counts were too low, roughly 17 rarely observed V segments, including chromosome 9 orphons, were left out of the earlier analysis of 500 to 650 of the donors. A later analysis reported that several top co-occurrence clusters appeared linked to parvovirus B19, influenza, CMV and Epstein-Barr virus. A later genetic analysis reported fewer N-insertions in productive TCRs among donors in an Asian-associated ancestry cluster than the roughly 620-donor mean. A later analysis found that TCR association rates varied across HLA loci, with DRB1 alleles showing the most associated TCRs and HLA-C alleles the fewest. A further reported finding was that TCR beta sequences accurately predicted the HLA-A and HLA-B alleles for most subjects in the first cohort. Because some donors lacked HLA typing at each locus, the association tests relied only on the typed subset. Linkage disequilibrium might explain the correlated functional status among segregating V segments, but an unknown experimental factor could not be excluded. In vitro tests confirmed that a few of the cytomegalovirus-associated TCR beta chains recognize cytomegalovirus antigens. Only TCR beta chains were sequenced in this cohort, and the absence of alpha or paired-chain data limited detectable features. Sequencing depth was assumed to be roughly uniform across donors in the presence/absence analyses, though that assumption may not hold. Strong co-occurrence of HLA alleles, especially DR and DQ, made assigning TCR associations to individual alleles difficult. V-gene and J-gene trimming of TCR beta chains was associated with a missense DCLRE1C variant in a later genetic analysis, and the association was replicated in an independent cohort. According to the authors, the approach could potentially be generalized to other disease states and immunological phenotypes. In a later analysis, HLA-associated TCR beta chains showed more clonal expansion and lower generation probabilities than non-associated chains that were equally common.

As for this clone: What this receptor recognizes is not known. The sample holds no much larger clone one base away, and base qualities are not on file.

The cohort consisted of 600 or so healthy bone marrow donors. At the time of sampling, all cohort members were nominally healthy, though unrecorded immune exposures were likely present. The donor tested CMV seropositive, placing the donor among the 290 or so seropositive members of the cohort. A peripheral blood sample was collected from each donor, and TCR beta sequencing was performed on peripheral blood mononuclear cells. The Qiagen DNeasy Blood Extraction Kit was used to extract genomic DNA from the blood cell samples. Library generation was performed with the immunoSEQ multiplex PCR assay. For the multiplex PCR, a mixture combining 60 forward primers for TCR Vbeta segments and 13 reverse primers for TCR Jbeta segments was used. The CDR3 region of rearranged TCR beta genes was amplified from genomic DNA with a multiplex PCR assay. On the Illumina HiSeq System, the amplified TCR beta libraries were sequenced as 87-base-pair reads. Regarding the original processing steps: Across the roughly 640 repertoires, a later analysis counted tens of millions of unique TCR beta chains, 9.5 million to 13 million of which were shared by at least two donors. Raw reads were error-corrected and collapsed into unique sequences by a nearest-neighbor algorithm in which closely related sequences were merged to remove PCR and sequencing errors. CDR3 sequences were aligned to IMGT reference sequences to assign V, D and J gene segments. For a sequence to be retained, a match of at least six nucleotides to both a V gene segment and a J gene segment was required. Rearrangements were classified as productive when the CDR3 lacked stop codons and remained in frame with V and J, and all other rearrangements were classified as non-productive. CDR3 was defined according to IMGT convention as the region running from the second conserved V-encoded cysteine to the conserved J-encoded phenylalanine. In an earlier analysis of 500 to 650 of the donors, sequences lacking an unambiguous match to a single V gene segment were excluded. In an earlier analysis of around 600 of the donors, V segments were called functional above 56.7% productive rearrangements and were called segregating when the between-donor standard deviation exceeded 5%. A statistical classification framework was built to diagnose cytomegalovirus status from the catalog of TCR beta chain sequences. V and J gene assignment, in a later analysis, came from comparing TCR nucleotide sequences with IMGT/GENE-DB human TR gene sequences. The TCRdist pipeline was used in a later analysis to assign CDR3 sequences and most-parsimonious VDJ recombination scenarios. In a later analysis, each TCR beta chain was defined by its CDR3 amino acid sequence together with its V-gene family, and reads lacking a unique V-gene family were excluded. To address suspected cross-contamination and a sequencing artifact, a later analysis removed roughly 640 highly shared, low-generation-probability nucleotide sequences. A later analysis calculated a clonal expansion index for each public chain from normalized within-repertoire ranks of inferred template counts. In a later analysis, generation probabilities were computed with a VDJ recombination model fitted to out-of-frame rearrangements, and the resulting probabilities were checked against IGoR. In a later analysis, hypergeometric tests were used to score TCR-TCR, TCR-HLA and TCR-CMV co-occurrence, with a repertoire-size bias correction applied to TCR pairs. To estimate false discovery rates, a later analysis permuted the HLA or CMV assignments 20 times. In a later analysis, co-occurring TCRs were grouped using DBSCAN, and TCRdist sequence similarity was added for clustering within HLA-allele-positive subsets. Repertoires with fewer than 30,000 or more than 120,000 public chains, plus five repertoires with anomalous nucleotide sharing, were excluded from co-occurrence clustering. The immuneACCESS repertoire file appears here via TCRdb, limited to in-frame rearrangements. These files lack a portion of the clones; in checked studies, under half of the deficit traces to unresolved V genes, and the cause of the others is not known. Clonal size and the V and J genes are those of that table, whereas D and trimming came from the DNA. Across this sample there are just under 95,000 clones, with around 74% seen only once. 6.5% to 8% of the sample is in the top ten clones.

In the germline V gene, CDR1 corresponds to MNHEY and CDR2 to SVGAGI. Including cysteine and phenylalanine, the CDR3 has 14 amino acids. The DNA shown is the 42-base CDR3, in frame from base 1. V loses 6 bases, J loses 0 bases, and the germline ends lie 11 bases apart. The sequencing sample was made of PBMCs. The chain links TRBV6-5 with TRBJ1-1, and TRBD1 may be the D gene, going by 5 matching bases. The source of this sequence is a man aged 50-59 years in good health and CMV-seropositive. The CDR3 region has the sequence CASRYRRMNTEAFF. The nucleotides read TGTGCCAGCAGGTACAGGAGGATGAACACTGAAGCTTTCTTT.